Each of the 22 T cell receptor beta chains below was sequenced from the same sample in a study of cytotoxic CD8 clonotypes in ibrutinib-treated CLL (dated by TCRdb to about 2021). Libraries were constructed by the immunoSEQ multiplex PCR assay. In its TCRdb copy, this immuneACCESS table keeps in-frame sequences only and misses some clones. Where compared with another copy, unresolved V genes explain less than half of these, and the others have no known cause. This sample gives about 50,000 clones in total; roughly 83% of them show up just once. The ten largest make up around 20% of the sample. The time point label, read with the paper, signifies: 24 months on ibrutinib. The source material was PBMCs, sampled after 24 months of ibrutinib treatment. The receptor set was obtained from a human donor with chronic lymphocytic leukemia.

V and J are TRBV11-2 and TRBJ2-7; D call uncertain. Germline V gives CDR1 SGHAT, CDR2 FQNNGV. This CDR3 comprises 15 residues. The V gene lost 5 bases and the J gene lost 9 bases, with 23 bases spanning the gap. The CDR3 is CASSPTGEDTNGQYF. Here the CDR3 DNA reads TGTGCCAGCAGCCCCACGGGTGAGGATACCAACGGGCAGTACTTC. The variable domain in full, completed from reference TRBV11-2 and TRBJ2-7, reads EAGVAQSPRYKIIEKRQSVAFWCNPISGHATLYWYQQILGQGPKLLIQFQNNGVVDDSQLPKDRFSAERLKGVDSTLKIQPAKLEDSAVYLCASSPTGEDTNGQYFGPGTRLTVT.

This clone was picked up one time. V gene TRBV4-2 combines with J gene TRBJ2-5, with 11 nucleotides matching TRBD2. This CDR3 is built from 16 residues. Trimming at V came to 0 bases and at J to 4 bases, leaving 4 bases not matched to a gene. Germline V gene sequence: CDR1 LGHNA, CDR2 YNFKEQ. The CDR3 DNA reads as TGTGCCAGCAGCCAAGAGTTAGCGGGAGGGCTAGAGACCCAGTACTTC. Its protein product is CASSQELAGGLETQYF.

This clone was counted between two and nine times. The chain links TRBV29-1 to TRBJ1-2; no clear D. CDR1 is SQVTM, CDR2 ANQGSEA, per germline. CDR3 size: 12 residues. V was trimmed by 6 bases and J by 2 bases, leaving 10 bases between them. CDR3 sequence: CSVSDGNYGYTF. The CDR3 DNA reads as TGCAGCGTATCGGACGGGAACTATGGCTACACCTTC. Complete variable domain (other parts from reference TRBV29-1 and TRBJ1-2): SAVISQKPSRDICQRGTSLTIQCQVDSQVTMMFWYRQQPGQSLTLIATANQGSEATYESGFVIDKFPISRPNLTFSTLTVSNMSPEDSSIYLCSVSDGNYGYTFGSGTRLTVV.

V gene TRBV5-6 combines with J gene TRBJ2-7, with 15 bases matching TRBD2. V lost 3 bases to trimming and J lost 2 bases; unmatched junction nucleotides: 3. The CDR3 is 16 amino acids. Germline V lookup: CDR1 SGHDT, CDR2 YYEEEE. CDR3 amino acids: CASSSGLAGGAYEQYF. The CDR3, as DNA: TGTGCCAGCAGCTCCGGACTAGCGGGAGGGGCCTACGAGCAGTACTTC.

V usage is TRBV28 and J usage is TRBJ1-2; tentatively, D is TRBD1 (6 bases). The CDR3 length is 15 residues. From germline, CDR1 is MDHEN and CDR2 SYDVKM. V lost 3 bases, J lost 1 base, and 12 bases lay in between. As DNA, the CDR3 is TGTGCCAGCAGTTTGGTGTCAGGGGTTAACTATGGCTACACCTTC. This gives the protein CASSLVSGVNYGYTF.

The chain joins TRBV11-1 to TRBJ2-5, with D possibly TRBD2 on 5 matching bases. The CDR3 runs to 14 residues. The V end was cut by 5 bases, the J end by 5 bases, with 15 bases between. Germline CDR1 is SGHAT and CDR2 is FQDESV (reference sequence). The CDR3 DNA is TGTGCCAGCAGCCCCCACGGGGTTTGGGAGACCCAGTACTTC. It yields the protein CASSPHGVWETQYF.

This chain connects TRBV11-2 to TRBJ1-4; TRBD1 agrees at 8 bases. Germline loops: CDR1 SGHAT, CDR2 FQNNGV. The V and J ends lost 1 base and 7 bases, in that order; junction bases with no gene match: 8. CDR3 length equals 16 residues. The CDR3 spells CASSLVGQGAAEKLFF. Written as DNA, the CDR3 is TGTGCCAGCAGCTTAGTGGGCCAGGGGGCGGCTGAAAAACTGTTTTTT.

V usage is TRBV30 and J usage is TRBJ2-2; 7 bases align to TRBD1. This CDR3 is 17 amino acids long. With V trimmed by 1 base and J by 0 bases, 8 bases remained unmatched. The germline V gene encodes CDR1 GTSNPN and CDR2 SVGIG (reference sequence). The CDR3 is CAWSDRGPGPNTGELFF. In DNA form, the CDR3 reads TGTGCCTGGAGTGACAGGGGCCCCGGCCCGAACACCGGGGAGCTGTTTTTT. The full variable domain, its missing parts supplied by reference TRBV30 and TRBJ2-2, is SQTIHQWPATLVQPVGSPLSLECTVEGTSNPNLYWYRQAAGRGLQLLFYSVGIGQISSEVPQNLSASRPQDRQFILSSKKLLLSDSGFYLCAWSDRGPGPNTGELFFGEGSRLTVL.

The J gene is TRBJ2-6, the V gene TRBV7-9, with D possibly being TRBD2 (5 bases). V gave up 5 bases and J gave up 2 bases, with 7 bases separating them. The CDR3 is made up of 14 amino acids. Germline CDR1 SEHNR, CDR2 FQNEAQ (reference sequence). In nucleotides, the CDR3 is TGTGCCAGCAGCGCCGGGGCTGGGGCCAACGTCCTGACTTTC. Protein: CASSAGAGANVLTF.

This clone was seen a single time. The chain employs TRBV19 and TRBJ2-2; 11 bases are a match to TRBD2. From germline, CDR1 is LNHDA and CDR2 SQIVND (reference sequence). J lost 5 bases, V lost 5 bases, and 4 bases had no gene match. This CDR3 contains 15 residues. This CDR3 reads CASSPRTSGTGELFF. CDR3 nucleotides: TGTGCCAGTAGTCCCCGGACTAGCGGGACCGGGGAGCTGTTTTTT.

This clone was seen only a few times. V gene TRBV30 combines with J gene TRBJ2-7; D is uncertain. The CDR3 is 12 amino acids. Trimming left V 2 bases short and J 3 bases short, with 8 bases between. Germline V gene data show CDR1 as GTSNPN and CDR2 as SVGIG (reference sequence). The CDR3 DNA is TGTGCCTGGAGTATCGCCGACTACGAGCAGTACTTC. Its translation is CAWSIADYEQYF.

CDR3 amino acids: CSVRETQTQYF. The CDR3 DNA is TGCAGCGTTAGGGAGACGCAGACCCAGTACTTC. This chain links TRBV29-1 with TRBJ2-5, with D possibly matching TRBD2 (5 bases). Germline assignment: CDR1 SQVTM and CDR2 ANQGSEA. The CDR3 has 11 amino acids. V was clipped by 5 bases and J by 6 bases, with 10 bases between them.

This clone came up once. This chain joins TRBV11-2 and TRBJ1-2; 8 nucleotides line up with TRBD1. From germline, CDR1 is SGHAT and CDR2 FQNNGV. The CDR3 is made up of 15 amino acids. With 5 bases clipped from V and 5 bases from J, the junction kept 10 bases outside the gene matches. DNA for the CDR3: TGTGCCAGCAGCCGCGGACCGGGACAGGCATATGGCTACACCTTC. This sequence encodes CASSRGPGQAYGYTF.

The chain couples TRBV6-1 to TRBJ2-7, with 12 bases lining up with TRBD2. V dropped 5 bases and J dropped 1; count of bases not matched to a gene: 3. Germline CDR1 MNHNS, CDR2 SASEGT. The CDR3 runs 15 residues. The CDR3 DNA follows: TGTGCCAGCAGTACGACTAGCGGGAGTTCCTACGAGCAGTACTTC. Translation: CASSTTSGSSYEQYF.

V gene TRBV7-2 combines with J gene TRBJ2-3; 8 positions match TRBD1. The CDR3 is made up of 13 amino acids. With 5 bases clipped from V and 13 bases from J, the junction kept 11 bases outside the gene matches. CDR1 is SGHTA, CDR2 FQGNSA, per germline. The CDR3 coding sequence is TGTGCCAGCAGCCCCCGTGACAGGGGCGGGAAGTATTTT. Translated, it gives CASSPRDRGGKYF.

This chain connects TRBV10-3 to TRBJ1-1; possible D gene TRBD1, 5 bases. This CDR3 contains 16 residues. V lost 4 bases to trimming and J lost 1 base, with 16 bases between them. Germline assignment: CDR1 ENHRY and CDR2 SYGVKD. The CDR3 spells CAISVGPNGGNTEAFF. The DNA for the CDR3 is TGTGCCATCAGTGTGGGACCTAATGGGGGGAACACTGAAGCTTTCTTT.

The chain has TRBV7-2 and TRBJ2-1, with TRBD1 as a possible D gene (6 bases). V was shortened by 7 bases and J by 2 bases, with 18 bases between the two germline ends. CDR3 length: 16 amino acids. Germline CDR1 is SGHTA and CDR2 is FQGNSA. The CDR3 DNA is TGTGCCAGCAACTCCCTAACAGGGCTCACCTACAATGAGCAGTTCTTC. It codes for CASNSLTGLTYNEQFF.

This chain links TRBV23-1 with TRBJ2-7; TRBD1 might be the D (8 bases). TRBV23-1 is an ORF; its function is uncertain. Between the trimmed V and J ends, which lost 2 bases and 1 base, there was a span of 21 bases. There are 18 residues in the CDR3. The CDR3 sequence is CASSQRTGPGLVSYEQYF. DNA of the CDR3: TGCGCCAGCAGTCAACGGACAGGGCCTGGACTAGTTTCCTACGAGCAGTACTTC.

The rearrangement uses TRBV9 and TRBJ1-3; D is undetermined. Trimming removed 0 bases at V and 8 bases at J, with 12 bases between. Germline loops: CDR1 SGDLS, CDR2 YYNGEE. The CDR3 has 14 residues. DNA of the CDR3: TGTGCCAGCAGCGTAGACGTGGGGAGGGACACCATATATTTT. This gives the protein CASSVDVGRDTIYF.

CDR3 bases: TGTGCCAGCAGCTTGGCCGGAACAGCCTACGAGCAGTACTTC. Its protein product is CASSLAGTAYEQYF. This rearrangement joins TRBV5-4 to TRBJ2-5; D is unclear. The better agreement between TRBJ2-7 and the DNA end casts doubt on the J call. In germline, CDR1 is SGHNT, CDR2 YYREEE (reference sequence). CDR3 length: 14 residues.

The J gene is TRBJ1-2, the V gene TRBV9; no clear D. Trimming stripped 2 bases from V and 0 bases from J, with 14 bases between. CDR1 and CDR2 (germline): SGDLS, YYNGEE. CDR3 size: 16 residues. Here the CDR3 reads CASSVGQSLANYGYTF. CDR3 nucleotide sequence: TGTGCCAGCAGCGTGGGTCAATCACTGGCTAACTATGGCTACACCTTC.

At least ten counts were recorded for this clone. The chain uses TRBV2 and TRBJ1-1; 8 nucleotides agree with TRBD1. The CDR3 sequence is 12 residues long. After removal of 7 bases from V and 11 bases from J, the junction contained 9 bases not matched to a gene. Germline V gene data show CDR1 as SNHLY and CDR2 as FYNNEI. CDR3 bases: TGTGCCAGCACCGGACAGGGAGGAGGGGCTTTCTTT. Its translation: CASTGQGGGAFF.